The following is a TCR beta chain sequence with its context. Trimming cost V 5 bases and J 0 bases; bases outside gene matches: 3. Germline-derived CDR1 and CDR2 are MNHEY and SMNVEV (reference sequence). There are 15 residues in the CDR3. The data belong to a study of blood T cell repertoires in COVID-19. Study-level information: COVID-19 samples from acute and convalescent phases originated in the United States, Italy and Spain. From T cells, B-cell-depleted T cells, or PBMCs came the material, which was cDNA or gDNA.

Authors' processing steps: The authors estimated nucleated cell counts from reference gene primer amplification. Method: immunoSEQ multiplex PCR; TCRdb's copy keeps in-frame clones and lacks some. V and J calls plus clone size are reproduced from that table; the DNA served to infer D and trimming. Here the sample spans some 170,000 clones, approximately 86% being singletons. Sequenced: peripheral blood. The TCR originated in a woman aged 60-75 years who had recovered from COVID-19. The J gene is TRBJ1-5, the V gene TRBV27; 8 bases agree with TRBD1. The chain's CDR3 is CASSLTGVSNQPQHF. For the CDR3, the DNA is TGTGCCAGCAGTCTGACAGGGGTTAGCAATCAGCCCCAGCATTTT.